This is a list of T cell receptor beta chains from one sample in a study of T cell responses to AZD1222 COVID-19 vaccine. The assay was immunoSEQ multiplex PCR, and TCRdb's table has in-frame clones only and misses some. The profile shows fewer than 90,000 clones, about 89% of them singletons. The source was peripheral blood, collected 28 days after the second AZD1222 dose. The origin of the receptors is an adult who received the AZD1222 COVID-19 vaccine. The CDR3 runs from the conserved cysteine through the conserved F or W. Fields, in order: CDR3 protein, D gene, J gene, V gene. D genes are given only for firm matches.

CDR3aa: CASSKLAGHYEQYF
d_gene: .
j_gene: TRBJ2-7
v_gene: TRBV21-1

CDR3aa: CASIAGGAGANVLTF
d_gene: TRBD1
j_gene: TRBJ2-6
v_gene: TRBV28

CDR3aa: CASSDQDRGIYYEQYF
d_gene: TRBD1
j_gene: TRBJ2-7
v_gene: TRBV25-1

CDR3aa: CASSDDREINTEAFF
d_gene: TRBD1
j_gene: TRBJ1-1
v_gene: TRBV6-5

CDR3aa: CAISEEGATEAFF
d_gene: TRBD1
j_gene: TRBJ1-1
v_gene: TRBV10-3

CDR3aa: CASSQMRGGYTF
d_gene: .
j_gene: TRBJ1-2
v_gene: TRBV3-1/TRBV3-2

CDR3aa: CASSLEAGLIGELFF
d_gene: .
j_gene: TRBJ2-2
v_gene: TRBV3-1/TRBV3-2

CDR3aa: CASIPSGSTDTQYF
d_gene: TRBD2
j_gene: TRBJ2-3
v_gene: TRBV28

CDR3aa: CASSARGGTPYEQYF
d_gene: .
j_gene: TRBJ2-7
v_gene: TRBV7-8

CDR3aa: CASSASGSTNEQYF
d_gene: TRBD2
j_gene: TRBJ2-7
v_gene: TRBV2

CDR3aa: CASSLEGTSGRKDF
d_gene: TRBD2
j_gene: TRBJ2-7
v_gene: TRBV5-5

CDR3aa: CASSIPRSGGAHTQYF
d_gene: TRBD2
j_gene: TRBJ2-3
v_gene: TRBV19

CDR3aa: CASSFWTRSGPGELFF
d_gene: .
j_gene: TRBJ2-2
v_gene: TRBV11-2

CDR3aa: CASSLKGQGAPNSPLHF
d_gene: TRBD1
j_gene: TRBJ1-6
v_gene: TRBV27

CDR3aa: CASSIRQGLRTGELFF
d_gene: .
j_gene: TRBJ2-2
v_gene: TRBV19

CDR3aa: CASSQGTYAPFF
d_gene: .
j_gene: TRBJ1-1
v_gene: TRBV3-1/TRBV3-2

CDR3aa: CASSPLTGTGAYGYTF
d_gene: TRBD1
j_gene: TRBJ1-2
v_gene: TRBV3-1/TRBV3-2

CDR3aa: CASSKPSPVAYNEQFF
d_gene: .
j_gene: TRBJ2-1
v_gene: TRBV7-6

CDR3aa: CSVEGRVWTEAFF
d_gene: .
j_gene: TRBJ1-1
v_gene: TRBV29-1

CDR3aa: CASGRSPRGSGYTF
d_gene: .
j_gene: TRBJ1-2
v_gene: TRBV19

CDR3aa: CASSLEATDTQYF
d_gene: .
j_gene: TRBJ2-3
v_gene: TRBV5-4

CDR3aa: CAWAGGTDTQYF
d_gene: TRBD2
j_gene: TRBJ2-3
v_gene: TRBV30

CDR3aa: CATTSDQGAYEQYF
d_gene: TRBD1
j_gene: TRBJ2-7
v_gene: TRBV12-5

CDR3aa: CASSLRGGYAGYGYTF
d_gene: .
j_gene: TRBJ1-2
v_gene: TRBV28